What follows is one T cell receptor (beta chain) and its context. Its antigen is unidentified. The data belong to a study of a mutant IDH1 vaccine in newly diagnosed glioma. Time point given: week 47, end of study. A 20-mer mutant IDH1 peptide at 300 ug was injected subcutaneously with topical imiquimod. Patients had eight vaccinations, in weeks 1, 3, 5, 7, 11, 15, 19 and 23. Sequenced by immunoSEQ multiplex PCR; TCRdb stores in-frame clones only, minus some. The sample yields around 54,000 clones, around 83% seen once. The sequences come from PBMCs, collected from a glioma patient whose treatment included an IDH1 peptide vaccine. The source of this sequence is a woman aged 50 to 65 with glioma.

CDR3 nucleotides: TGTGCCAGCAGTCCTCAGGGGACTAGCGGTTTAGAGACCCAGTACTTC. This gives the protein CASSPQGTSGLETQYF. The chain has TRBV7-3 and TRBJ2-5, with 11 positions matching TRBD2. Germline trimming cut 6 bases from V and 4 bases from J; bases unmatched to any gene: 10. The germline gives CDR1 SGHTA, CDR2 FQGTGA. This CDR3 has 16 amino acids. Combining the CDR3 with reference TRBV7-3 and TRBJ2-5 gives the whole variable domain GAGVSQTPSNKVTEKGKYVELRCDPISGHTALYWYRQSLGQGPEFLIYFQGTGAADDSGLPNDRFFAVRPEGSVSTLKIQRTERGDSAVYLCASSPQGTSGLETQYFGPGTRLLVL.